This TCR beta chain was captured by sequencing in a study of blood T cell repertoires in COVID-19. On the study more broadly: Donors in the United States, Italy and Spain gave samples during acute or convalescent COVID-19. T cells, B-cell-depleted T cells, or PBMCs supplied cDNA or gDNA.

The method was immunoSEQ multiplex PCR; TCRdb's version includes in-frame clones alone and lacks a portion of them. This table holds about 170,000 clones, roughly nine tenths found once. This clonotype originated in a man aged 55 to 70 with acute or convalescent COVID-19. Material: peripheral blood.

DNA of the CDR3: TGTGCCAGCAGTGGACTACTCACCTACGAGCAGTACTTC. Protein sequence: CASSGLLTYEQYF. This chain links TRBV27 with TRBJ2-7, with a tentative D call TRBD2 (6 bases). The CDR3 is 13 amino acids. Between the trimmed V and J ends, which lost 5 bases and 2 bases, there was a span of 10 bases. Germline V gene sequence: CDR1 MNHEY, CDR2 SMNVEV (reference sequence).